Given below is one T cell receptor beta chain in context. What it recognizes is unknown. This was a survey-level run. Assay used: immunoSEQ multiplex PCR; TCRdb lists only in-frame clones, some missing. Here the sample spans around 30,000 clones, about 76% being singletons. The CDR3 runs to 15 residues. Per the germline V gene, CDR1 is SGHDT and CDR2 is YYEEEE. With 4 bases clipped from V and 6 bases from J, the junction kept 10 bases outside the gene matches. The data are from a study of STAT5B mutations in CD4+ large granular lymphocyte leukemia. On the study more broadly: The CDR3 'QG' motif was associated with a particular HLA allele among healthy donors. General study results and limits: Higher CD4+ than CD8+ T-LGLL clonality might reflect small sample size.

Healthy controls were blood donor buffy coats. V is TRBV5-6 and J is TRBJ1-2; 9 nucleotides align to TRBD1. The clonotype originates from a human donor in good health. The sample comprised CD4+ T cells from blood buffy coats. The CDR3 spells CASSHPTGGRNGYTF. The CDR3 DNA reads as TGTGCCAGCAGCCATCCGACAGGGGGAAGGAATGGCTACACCTTC.